The text below deals with one T cell receptor beta chain. Its antigen is unidentified. The source of the sample is a study of T cell responses to AZD1222 COVID-19 vaccine. Study conclusions and caveats: Spike-specific TCR breadth and depth went up after people got two AZD1222 doses. The number of AZD1222 recipients seropositive at baseline was only 5 to 7. Among the donors, most were white British and more were female, and clonal diversity was possibly underestimated.

The CDR3 length is 14 residues. Profiling relied on immunoSEQ multiplex PCR, and the TCRdb table lists in-frame clones only, not all of them. Here the sample spans tens of thousands of clones, about 90% being singletons. This receptor was identified in an adult in good health. Sequences were derived from peripheral blood, sampled on day 0 of AZD1222 vaccination. V is TRBV12-2 and J is TRBJ2-7. TRBV12-2 is tagged as a pseudogene. This chain's CDR3 is CARTRDVSSYEQYF. The DNA for the CDR3 is TGTGCACGCACGAGGGACGTGAGCTCCTACGAGCAGTACTTC.